The 22 T cell receptor beta chains below come from one sample, sequenced in a study of blood T cell repertoires in COVID-19. The table came from immunoSEQ multiplex PCR; TCRdb's copy has only in-frame clones and leaves some out. The sample shows hundreds of thousands of clones, 88% of them seen only once. Sequencing used PBMCs or T cells enriched from blood (not recorded which). These receptor sequences come from a woman aged 45-60 years who had recovered from COVID-19.

This clone was seen once. The chain uses TRBV13 and TRBJ1-1, with D hard to call. Trimming took off 3 bases at V and 4 bases at J, with 3 bases between the two ends. CDR3 length equals 11 residues. Germline V gives CDR1 PRHDT, CDR2 FYEKMQ (reference sequence). The CDR3 spells CASSFSTEAFF. The CDR3 coding sequence is TGTGCCAGCAGCTTCTCCACTGAAGCTTTCTTT. Variable domain in full (rest from reference TRBV13 and TRBJ1-1): AAGVIQSPRHLIKEKRETATLKCYPIPRHDTVYWYQQGPGQDPQFLISFYEKMQSDKGSIPDRFSAQQFSDYHSELNMSSLELGDSALYFCASSFSTEAFFGQGTRLTVV.

The V gene is TRBV6-1, the J gene TRBJ2-7; tentatively, D is TRBD2 (5 bases). From germline, CDR1 is MNHNS and CDR2 SASEGT. The CDR3 covers 14 residues. Trimming removed 0 bases from V and 3 bases from J, with 9 bases in between. The CDR3 bases are TGTGCCAGCAGTGAAGCGTACCGGGGCTACGAGCAGTACTTC. This gives the protein CASSEAYRGYEQYF.

The genes are TRBV4-1 and TRBJ1-1; 8 positions agree with TRBD1. With 4 bases clipped from V and 1 base from J, the junction kept 8 bases outside the gene matches. This CDR3 region has 16 residues. Germline CDR1 is MGHRA and CDR2 is YSYEKL. CDR3 residues: CASSRTTGQGNTEAFF. The CDR3 DNA follows: TGCGCCAGCAGCCGAACCACTGGACAGGGGAACACTGAAGCTTTCTTT.

Only one count was recorded for this clone. The CDR3 DNA reads as TGTGCCAGCAGCTTAGGGCGGTTTGGAGTCCTTAATGAAAAACTGTTTTTT. Translation: CASSLGRFGVLNEKLFF. The V and J genes are TRBV7-8 and TRBJ1-4, with unresolved D. The CDR3 is 17 residues long. V was cut by 1 base and J by 4 bases, with 16 bases left in between. Germline values: CDR1 SGHVS, CDR2 FQNEAQ.

This clone turned up a few times. J is TRBJ2-2 and V is TRBV27, with 13 bases that match TRBD2. The CDR3 is made up of 19 amino acids. V lost 6 bases, J lost 2 bases, and 12 bases stayed unmatched. Germline CDR1 MNHEY, CDR2 SMNVEV (reference sequence). The CDR3 loop reads CASRKLAGGPGGNTGELFF. CDR3 coding DNA: TGTGCCAGCAGAAAACTAGCGGGAGGGCCGGGAGGTAACACCGGGGAGCTGTTTTTT.

J is TRBJ1-1 and V is TRBV19; D unclear. In germline, CDR1 is LNHDA, CDR2 SQIVND (reference sequence). The CDR3 is 16 amino acids. The V gene lost 2 bases and the J gene lost 3 bases, with 16 bases spanning the gap. DNA for the CDR3: TGTGCCAGTAGTATAAGGCCAGCGGGGAGGGACACTGAAGCTTTCTTT. This gives the protein CASSIRPAGRDTEAFF.

The CDR3 reads CASSLIATNEKLFF. The CDR3 DNA is TGTGCCAGCAGCTTGATCGCAACTAATGAAAAACTGTTTTTT. The J gene is TRBJ1-4, the V gene TRBV5-8; D is unclear. V lost 1 base to trimming and J lost 0 bases, with 4 bases between them. Germline CDR1 SGHTS, CDR2 YDEGEE. The CDR3 spans 14 residues.

The chain links TRBV28 to TRBJ1-2; 8 nucleotides agree with TRBD1. Germline lookup yields CDR1 MDHEN and CDR2 SYDVKM. The CDR3 covers 17 residues. J lost 7 bases, V lost 7 bases, and 20 bases had no gene match. This chain's CDR3 is CASTFDRTGNGVSGYTF. CDR3 nucleotide sequence: TGTGCCAGCACTTTCGACCGGACAGGGAACGGTGTAAGTGGCTACACCTTC.

The gene calls are TRBV28 and TRBJ1-1, with 7 positions matching TRBD1. CDR3 length: 16 residues. Trimming at V came to 6 bases and at J to 0 bases, leaving 10 bases not matched to a gene. Germline V CDR1 and CDR2: MDHEN, SYDVKM. In DNA, the CDR3 is TGTGCCAGCAGCCCCAGGACAGGAATCATGAACACTGAAGCTTTCTTT. Its protein product is CASSPRTGIMNTEAFF. Full variable domain (remainder filled in from reference TRBV28 and TRBJ1-1): DVKVTQSSRYLVKRTGEKVFLECVQDMDHENMFWYRQDPGLGLRLIYFSYDVKMKEKGDIPEGYSVSREKKERFSLILESASTNQTSMYLCASSPRTGIMNTEAFFGQGTRLTVV.

This chain links TRBV7-6 with TRBJ2-3, with TRBD2 matching 8 bases. J lost 6 bases, V lost 0 bases, and 5 bases had no gene match. Germline CDR1 reads SGHVS; CDR2 reads FNYEAQ. There are 15 residues in the CDR3. CDR3 region: CASSLAAGGVDTQYF. The CDR3, as DNA: TGTGCCAGCAGCTTAGCCGCGGGAGGTGTGGATACGCAGTATTTT.

This clone was seen a handful of times. The J gene is TRBJ1-5, the V gene TRBV4-3; tentative D call: TRBD1 (5 bases). The CDR3 totals 18 residues. Germline-derived CDR1 and CDR2 are LGHNA and YSLEER. Trimming cost V 0 bases and J 4 bases, with 19 bases left between them. The CDR3 region is CASSQDRRSQGLNQPQHF. Here the CDR3 DNA reads TGCGCCAGCAGCCAAGATAGGAGATCGCAGGGCCTAAATCAGCCCCAGCATTTT.

This chain links TRBV29-1 with TRBJ2-2; D is unclear. CDR3 length: 13 amino acids. V gave up 4 bases and J gave up 4 bases, with 10 bases separating them. From germline, CDR1 is SQVTM and CDR2 ANQGSEA. In nucleotides, the CDR3 is TGCAGCGTTGTCTTGCCGGGCACCGGGGAGCTGTTTTTT. Protein product: CSVVLPGTGELFF.

The genes are TRBV10-3 and TRBJ1-6; D ambiguous. The V gene's germline CDR1 is ENHRY and CDR2 SYGVKD. This CDR3 spans 14 amino acids. Trimming took 6 bases from V and 9 from J, leaving 15 bases between them. This chain's CDR3 is CAIREHVGSSPLHF. CDR3 bases: TGTGCCATCAGAGAACATGTGGGGAGTTCACCCCTCCACTTT.

The V call is TRBV6-5, the J call TRBJ1-5; D is perhaps TRBD1 (5 bases). Germline V gene data show CDR1 as MNHEY and CDR2 as SVGAGI. Trimming took off 2 bases at V and 0 bases at J, with 5 bases between the two ends. The CDR3 is 14 amino acids. The CDR3 is CASSYDSSNQPQHF. CDR3 bases: TGTGCCAGCAGTTACGACAGTAGCAATCAGCCCCAGCATTTT.

The chain recombines TRBV2 with TRBJ2-1, with a tentative D call TRBD2 (6 bases). The length of the CDR3 is 11 residues. Germline V gene lookup returns CDR1 SNHLY and CDR2 FYNNEI. V was shortened by 9 bases and J by 12 bases, with 15 bases between the two germline ends. CDR3 coding DNA: TGTGCCAGTCACCGGGACTGGACGCAGTTCTTC. It specifies CASHRDWTQFF.

The rearrangement uses TRBV7-6 and TRBJ2-1; D perhaps matches TRBD2 (5 bases). CDR3 length equals 18 residues. Trimming took off 2 bases at V and 4 bases at J, with 21 bases between the two ends. CDR1 and CDR2 (germline): SGHVS, FNYEAQ. The DNA for the CDR3 is TGTGCCAGCAGCTTAACCGCCCCCACTAGATTACCATACAATGAGCAGTTCTTC. Translated: CASSLTAPTRLPYNEQFF.

There are a few counts of this clone. This rearrangement joins TRBV28 to TRBJ1-2, with 8 bases that match TRBD1. CDR1 is MDHEN and CDR2 is SYDVKM in the germline V gene. This CDR3 is built from 14 residues. V lost 6 bases to trimming and J lost 2 bases; unmatched junction nucleotides: 5. CDR3 DNA: TGTGCCAGCAGCCCTACAGGGGGAAACTATGGCTACACCTTC. Its translation is CASSPTGGNYGYTF.

The chain recombines TRBV12-2 with TRBJ2-7; the table's D call, TRBD2, has no DNA check behind it. TRBV12-2 is deemed a pseudogene. This CDR3 comprises 16 residues. The CDR3 DNA reads as TGTGCAAGTCGCCCCTCCCCGGTAGTAACTTTCTACGAGCAGTACTTC. This codes for CASRPSPVVTFYEQYF.

The chain uses TRBV19 and TRBJ1-5; a possible D gene is TRBD1 (5 bases). Germline loops: CDR1 LNHDA, CDR2 SQIVND (reference sequence). This CDR3 contains 16 residues. Trimming stripped 7 bases from V and 1 base from J, with 17 bases between. In nucleotides, the CDR3 is TGTGCCAGTACCGCGGGGGATCGGGGGAGCAATCAGCCCCAGCATTTT. Translation gives CASTAGDRGSNQPQHF.

The chain recombines TRBV27 with TRBJ1-5, with TRBD1 matching 8 bases. V lost 6 bases, J lost 1 base, and 2 bases stayed unmatched. The CDR3 sequence is 14 residues long. Germline V CDR1 and CDR2: MNHEY, SMNVEV (reference sequence). CDR3 coding DNA: TGTGCCAGCAGAAGGGACAGGAGCAATCAGCCCCAGCATTTT. Its protein product is CASRRDRSNQPQHF.

This clone appeared a few times. The same CDR3 also results from other DNA sequences found in this sample. CDR3 nucleotides: TGTGCCAGCAGTGGGCAGGGTGGCGAGACCCAGTACTTC. Amino acids: CASSGQGGETQYF. This rearrangement joins TRBV2 to TRBJ2-5; the D gene is possibly TRBD1 (5 bases). The ends were cut back, 4 bases at V and 5 bases at J, with 11 bases in the middle. Germline V gene lookup returns CDR1 SNHLY and CDR2 FYNNEI. This CDR3 is 13 amino acids long. Supplemented by reference TRBV2 and TRBJ2-5, the full variable domain reads EPEVTQTPSHQVTQMGQEVILRCVPISNHLYFYWYRQILGQKVEFLVSFYNNEISEKSEIFDDQFSVERPDGSNFTLKIRSTKLEDSAMYFCASSGQGGETQYFGPGTRLLVL.

This rearrangement joins TRBV19 to TRBJ2-2, with 9 bases lining up with TRBD1. After removal of 7 bases from V and 5 bases from J, the junction contained 5 bases not matched to a gene. The CDR3 has 14 amino acids. Germline loops: CDR1 LNHDA, CDR2 SQIVND (reference sequence). The CDR3 protein is CASINRGPTGELFF. CDR3 DNA: TGTGCCAGTATTAACAGGGGGCCGACCGGGGAGCTGTTTTTT. Complete variable domain (other parts from reference TRBV19 and TRBJ2-2): DGGITQSPKYLFRKEGQNVTLSCEQNLNHDAMYWYRQDPGQGLRLIYYSQIVNDFQKGDIAEGYSVSREKKESFPLTVTSAQKNPTAFYLCASINRGPTGELFFGEGSRLTVL.